These 9 T cell receptor beta chains share one sample of origin, sequenced in a study of vaccination effects on CD4 cells after COVID-19. TCRdb's table, derived via immunoSEQ multiplex PCR, lists solely in-frame clones and lacks some. The table has fewer than 30,000 clones, approximately 75% seen once. Their recognized antigens are unknown. Viral peptide pools were used in the ViraFEST assay to expand antigen-specific CD4+ T cells, and sequencing came afterward. Upon completion of around 9 days in culture, CD4+ T cells were isolated. None of these healthy vaccinees had been infected with SARS-CoV-2 before vaccination. Specimen: CD4+ T cells from PBMCs cultured with SARS-CoV-2 spike peptides, collected before COVID-19 vaccination. These receptors originate from a human donor who received a COVID-19 vaccine.

The rearrangement links TRBV5-3 to TRBJ1-5; D is possibly TRBD1 (6 bases). TRBV5-3 is filed as an ORF, its function uncertain. The CDR3 extends over 15 amino acids. V was clipped by 5 bases and J by 3 bases, with 15 bases between them. The CDR3 DNA sequence: TGTGCCAGAAGACCCCGGACAGATTCCAATCAGCCCCAGCATTTT. Translated, it gives CARRPRTDSNQPQHF.

The chain joins TRBV5-4 to TRBJ2-5, with 9 bases lining up with TRBD2. Germline CDR1 is SGHNT and CDR2 is YYREEE (reference sequence). J was trimmed by 4 bases and V by 3 bases; bases with no gene match: 7. The CDR3 has 15 residues. CDR3 in DNA: TGTGCCAGCAGCTCGGGGGCGGGAGGGCTAGAGACCCAGTACTTC. Amino acid sequence: CASSSGAGGLETQYF.

In this sample, this clone turned up a few times. The J gene is TRBJ1-1, the V gene TRBV5-6; D gene uncertain. From germline, CDR1 is SGHDT and CDR2 YYEEEE. This CDR3 contains 15 residues. V was cut by 0 bases and J by 2 bases, with 11 bases left in between. CDR3 sequence reads: CASSLGGRVNTEAFF. CDR3 nucleotide sequence: TGTGCCAGCAGCTTGGGCGGCCGGGTTAACACTGAAGCTTTCTTT.

The genes are TRBV30 and TRBJ2-3; D is uncertain. With 4 bases removed from V and 2 bases from J, the gap between germline ends came to 16 bases. The length of the CDR3 is 15 residues. CDR1 is GTSNPN and CDR2 is SVGIG in the germline V gene (reference sequence). The CDR3 region has the DNA TGTGCCTGGATCCCTCTCGGCACGATCACAGATACGCAGTATTTT. Encoded protein: CAWIPLGTITDTQYF. Looking up the rest from reference TRBV30 and TRBJ2-3 gives the full variable domain: SQTIHQWPATLVQPVGSPLSLECTVEGTSNPNLYWYRQAAGRGLQLLFYSVGIGQISSEVPQNLSASRPQDRQFILSSKKLLLSDSGFYLCAWIPLGTITDTQYFGPGTRLTVL.

This clone was seen a single time. This chain joins TRBV9 and TRBJ2-1; 8 nucleotides line up with TRBD2. J was trimmed by 4 bases and V by 2 bases; bases with no gene match: 8. The CDR3 covers 16 residues. From germline, CDR1 is SGDLS and CDR2 YYNGEE. CDR3 residues: CASSVTSGRDYNEQFF. The CDR3 DNA sequence: TGTGCCAGCAGCGTTACGAGCGGGAGAGATTACAATGAGCAGTTCTTC.

This CDR3 reads CASSYSGASEQFF. In DNA form, the CDR3 reads TGTGCCAGCAGTTATTCCGGGGCCAGTGAGCAGTTCTTC. The genes are TRBV6-5 and TRBJ2-1, with D tentatively TRBD1 or TRBD2 (5 bases each). The germline CDR1 and CDR2 sequences are MNHEY and SVGAGI. CDR3 size: 13 residues. The germline V and J ends were trimmed by 3 bases and 9 bases, with 12 bases remaining between them.

The V call is TRBV7-9, the J call TRBJ1-3; D is unresolved. Trimming shortened V by 0 bases and J by 7 bases, and 10 bases separated the two germline ends. Germline CDR1 is SEHNR and CDR2 is FQNEAQ (reference sequence). The CDR3 loop spans 14 amino acids. CDR3 amino acids: CASSLAGRGNTIYF. The CDR3 nucleotides read TGTGCCAGCAGCTTAGCGGGCCGAGGGAACACCATATATTTT.

The chain uses TRBV5-4 and TRBJ2-7, with D unresolved. The CDR3 has 15 residues. V lost 0 bases, J lost 0 bases, and 10 bases lay in between. Germline CDR1 SGHNT, CDR2 YYREEE (reference sequence). The CDR3 spells CASSLDPNLSYEQYF. The CDR3 DNA sequence: TGTGCCAGCAGCTTGGATCCTAACCTCTCCTACGAGCAGTACTTC.

The V call is TRBV18, the J call TRBJ1-2; 10 nucleotides match TRBD1. The germline V gene has CDR1 KGHSH and CDR2 LQKENI. The CDR3 totals 14 residues. After removal of 3 bases from V and 7 bases from J, the junction contained 5 bases not matched to a gene. The CDR3 nucleotides are TGTGCCAGCTCACCCTACCGGGACAGGGGTGGCTACACCTTC. This encodes CASSPYRDRGGYTF.